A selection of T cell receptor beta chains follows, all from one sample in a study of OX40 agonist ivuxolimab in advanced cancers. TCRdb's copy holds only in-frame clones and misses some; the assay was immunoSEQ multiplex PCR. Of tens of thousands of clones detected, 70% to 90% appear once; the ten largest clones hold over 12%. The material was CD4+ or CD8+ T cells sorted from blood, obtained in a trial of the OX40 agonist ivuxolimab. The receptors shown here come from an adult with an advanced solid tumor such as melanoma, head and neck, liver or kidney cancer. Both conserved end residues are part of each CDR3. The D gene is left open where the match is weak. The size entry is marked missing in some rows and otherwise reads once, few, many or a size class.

TGTGCCAGCAGTCTTTATCCCTCGGGCGGGGAGCTGTTTTTT	CASSLYPSGGELFF	TRBV27	TRBJ2-2	few	.
TGTGCCAGCAGTTACAAATGGCAGGTGACTATCTATGGCTACACCTTC	CASSYKWQVTIYGYTF	TRBV6-5	TRBJ1-2	.	.
TGTGCCAGCAGCTTAAGGGATGGCGAGCAGTACTTC	CASSLRDGEQYF	TRBV13	TRBJ2-7	.	.
TGTGCCAGCAGTTACTCTCAACAGGGGTCCAATCAGCCCCAGCATTTT	CASSYSQQGSNQPQHF	TRBV6-6	TRBJ1-5	.	TRBD1
TGTGCCAGCAGTTTTTTTGGTGGGACTGAAGCTTTCTTT	CASSFFGGTEAFF	TRBV6-6	TRBJ1-1	.	.
TGCGCCAGCAGCCAATGGGGTGCGGGACAGGGGGAAAATGAGCAGTTCTTC	CASSQWGAGQGENEQFF	TRBV4-1	TRBJ2-1	.	TRBD1
TGCAGCGTTGATCGAGAGGGGTTGAATCCATGCTTTCGAGAGCAGTACTTC	CSVDREGLNPCFREQYF	TRBV29-1	TRBJ2-7	.	.
TGTGCCAGCAGCGTCAGCAGGAGCTCCTACAATGAGCAGTTCTTC	CASSVSRSSYNEQFF	TRBV9	TRBJ2-1	.	.
TGTGCCAGCAGTTTCCCCCCCAATGCTCTAGCGGGTTCCTACAATGAGCAGTTCTTC	CASSFPPNALAGSYNEQFF	TRBV28	TRBJ2-1	.	TRBD2
TGCAGCGTTGAAGATGTTAGTCTGAGGGCAGGGGGGGACACTGAAGCTTTCTTT	CSVEDVSLRAGGDTEAFF	TRBV29-1	TRBJ1-1	.	TRBD1
TGTGCCAGCAGCAGAGACAGGGGGCGGCCTGAAGCTTTCTTT	CASSRDRGRPEAFF	TRBV7-6	TRBJ1-1	.	TRBD1
TGTGCCAGCACCCCTTGGTTGGGGGGAAACTATGAAAACACCATATATTTT	CASTPWLGGNYENTIYF	TRBV11-2	TRBJ1-3	.	.